The 21 T cell receptor beta chains below come from one sample, sequenced in a study of blood T cell repertoires in COVID-19. Assay used: immunoSEQ multiplex PCR; TCRdb lists only in-frame clones, some missing. The table has about 180,000 clones, 85% to 95% seen once. Sequencing input: peripheral blood. These receptors all stem from a man aged 50-59 years with acute or convalescent COVID-19.

The rearrangement uses TRBV28 and TRBJ2-4, with 8 bases lining up with TRBD1. CDR3 length: 17 residues. J gave up 11 bases and V 7 bases, and 22 bases lay outside the gene matches. Germline CDR1 MDHEN, CDR2 SYDVKM. The CDR3 region has the DNA TGTGCCAGCACCCCTAGGGACAGGACATGGGGTGGAATTGTTCAGTACTTC. Translated: CASTPRDRTWGGIVQYF. The full variable domain, in which reference TRBV28 and TRBJ2-4 provide the parts outside the CDR3, is DVKVTQSSRYLVKRTGEKVFLECVQDMDHENMFWYRQDPGLGLRLIYFSYDVKMKEKGDIPEGYSVSREKKERFSLILESASTNQTSMYLCASTPRDRTWGGIVQYFGAGTRLSVL.

The rearrangement uses TRBV27 and TRBJ2-6, with D perhaps TRBD2 (6 bases). The germline V gene encodes CDR1 MNHEY and CDR2 SMNVEV (reference sequence). The V end was cut by 4 bases, the J end by 4 bases, with 11 bases between. CDR3 length: 15 amino acids. The CDR3 spells CASSWRREGANVLTF. The CDR3 coding sequence is TGTGCCAGCAGTTGGCGGAGGGAGGGGGCCAACGTCCTGACTTTC.

There are a few counts of this clone. This rearrangement joins TRBV28 to TRBJ2-1, with 11 bases matching TRBD2. Trimming took 4 bases from V and 4 from J; bases not matched to a gene: 3. The CDR3 runs to 15 residues. The germline CDR1 and CDR2 sequences are MDHEN and SYDVKM. The CDR3 loop is CASSWTSGRYNEQFF. In DNA form, the CDR3 reads TGTGCCAGCAGTTGGACTAGCGGGCGATACAATGAGCAGTTCTTC. The variable domain in full, with the rest retrieved from reference TRBV28 and TRBJ2-1, is DVKVTQSSRYLVKRTGEKVFLECVQDMDHENMFWYRQDPGLGLRLIYFSYDVKMKEKGDIPEGYSVSREKKERFSLILESASTNQTSMYLCASSWTSGRYNEQFFGPGTRLTVL.

V gene TRBV27 combines with J gene TRBJ1-2; tentative D call: TRBD1 (6 bases). CDR3 length: 16 residues. Germline V lookup: CDR1 MNHEY, CDR2 SMNVEV (reference sequence). Trimming cost V 5 bases and J 6 bases, with 22 bases left between them. The CDR3 spells CASSLRAGYHRDGYTF. CDR3 coding DNA: TGTGCCAGCAGTCTCCGCGCTGGGTATCACAGGGATGGCTACACCTTC.

The sample holds a few counts of this clone. This chain connects TRBV4-3 to TRBJ2-6; 12 bases align to TRBD2. Germline-derived CDR1 and CDR2 are LGHNA and YSLEER. V lost 0 bases, J lost 3 bases, and 6 bases stayed unmatched. The CDR3 has 19 residues. The CDR3 reads CASSQDRLAGAGGANVLTF. The CDR3 DNA reads TGCGCCAGCAGCCAAGATCGACTAGCGGGGGCGGGTGGGGCCAACGTCCTGACTTTC.

The sample holds one count of this clone. The chain links TRBV5-6 to TRBJ2-6; 9 bases agree with TRBD2. The CDR3 is 18 residues long. J lost 3 bases, V lost 4 bases, and 11 bases had no gene match. Germline V gives CDR1 SGHDT, CDR2 YYEEEE. The chain's CDR3 is CASSKQLAGQIGANVLTF. CDR3 coding DNA: TGTGCCAGCAGCAAACAACTAGCGGGTCAAATTGGGGCCAACGTCCTGACTTTC.

This clone was seen a few times. V gene TRBV6-5 combines with J gene TRBJ1-4, with D hard to call. Germline V gives CDR1 MNHEY, CDR2 SVGAGI. Trimming removed 7 bases at V and 8 bases at J, with 20 bases between. This CDR3 spans 15 amino acids. The CDR3 loop reads CASIGWVSGSEKLFF. CDR3 coding DNA: TGTGCCAGCATTGGGTGGGTCTCAGGCAGCGAAAAACTGTTTTTT.

This clone was detected only once. The rearrangement uses TRBV5-6 and TRBJ1-3; D not certain. V lost 2 bases and J lost 8, with 20 bases in between. Germline V gene lookup returns CDR1 SGHDT and CDR2 YYEEEE. The CDR3 has 16 residues. The CDR3: CASSLGPPPRGDTIYF. Written as DNA, the CDR3 is TGTGCCAGCAGCTTAGGTCCTCCTCCAAGAGGAGACACCATATATTTT.

This sequence joins TRBV27 and TRBJ2-2; D is unclear. V was pared by 2 bases and J by 4 bases, with 2 bases between. CDR3 length: 12 amino acids. Per the germline V gene, CDR1 is MNHEY and CDR2 is SMNVEV (reference sequence). CDR3 DNA sequence: TGTGCCAGCAGTTTACTCACCGGGGAGCTGTTTTTT. Residues: CASSLLTGELFF.

The rearrangement uses TRBV29-1 and TRBJ1-1; D is possibly TRBD1 (5 bases). V lost 4 bases to trimming and J lost 5 bases, with 11 bases between them. CDR1 and CDR2 from the germline V gene are SQVTM and ANQGSEA. The CDR3 spans 12 residues. The CDR3 protein is CSVGRQGTEAFF. Here the CDR3 DNA reads TGCAGCGTTGGCCGCCAGGGTACTGAAGCTTTCTTT.

The rearrangement uses TRBV9 and TRBJ2-1; 8 bases agree with TRBD2. This CDR3 comprises 15 residues. V lost 4 bases to trimming and J lost 0 bases; unmatched junction nucleotides: 3. Germline-derived CDR1 and CDR2 are SGDLS and YYNGEE. Written as DNA, the CDR3 is TGTGCCAGCAGCCTCAGCGGGAGCTCCTACAATGAGCAGTTCTTC. Protein sequence: CASSLSGSSYNEQFF.

The chain joins TRBV19 to TRBJ2-1, with a possible D match to TRBD2 (5 bases). CDR1 is LNHDA and CDR2 is SQIVND in the germline V gene (reference sequence). Trimming shortened V by 6 bases and J by 5 bases, and 5 bases separated the two germline ends. There are 11 residues in the CDR3. For the CDR3, the DNA is TGTGCCAGTAGGGAGGACAATGAGCAGTTCTTC. This codes for CASREDNEQFF.

The rearrangement links TRBV28 to TRBJ1-2; no reliable D call. The length of the CDR3 is 12 residues. Trimming stripped 2 bases from V and 4 bases from J, with 5 bases between. Germline values: CDR1 MDHEN, CDR2 SYDVKM. For the CDR3, the DNA is TGTGCCAGCAGTTTAACGGTCTATGGCTACACCTTC. Protein: CASSLTVYGYTF.

This clone turned up a few times. The chain uses TRBV7-2 and TRBJ1-5; 9 bases are a match to TRBD1. V lost 4 bases and J lost 5; bases outside the gene matches: 3. The germline V gene encodes CDR1 SGHTA and CDR2 FQGNSA. The CDR3 consists of 14 residues. The CDR3 is CASSSGTGHQPQHF. CDR3 in DNA: TGTGCCAGCAGCTCCGGGACAGGGCATCAGCCCCAGCATTTT.

This sequence joins TRBV27 and TRBJ2-1, with 7 positions matching TRBD2. CDR3 length: 16 amino acids. Trimming took 5 bases from V and 4 from J; bases not matched to a gene: 11. CDR1 and CDR2 from the germline V gene are MNHEY and SMNVEV (reference sequence). DNA of the CDR3: TGTGCCAGCAGTCCTGCTTGGGGGGGGGTATACAATGAGCAGTTCTTC. Its protein is CASSPAWGGVYNEQFF.

This chain connects TRBV6-1 to TRBJ1-3, with 7 positions matching TRBD1. Trimming took 2 bases from V and 4 from J; bases not matched to a gene: 5. In germline, CDR1 is MNHNS, CDR2 SASEGT. There are 15 residues in the CDR3. CDR3 loop: CASSETGATGNTIYF. The CDR3 DNA is TGTGCCAGCAGTGAAACAGGGGCGACGGGAAACACCATATATTTT.

The chain carries TRBV9 and TRBJ2-5; TRBD1 matches 7 bases. The CDR3 consists of 14 residues. The V and J ends lost 3 bases and 5 bases, in that order; junction bases with no gene match: 7. Germline V gene lookup returns CDR1 SGDLS and CDR2 YYNGEE. The CDR3 DNA reads as TGTGCCAGCAGCGGACTGACAGGGCGGGAGACCCAGTACTTC. Translating gives CASSGLTGRETQYF.

The chain couples TRBV7-2 to TRBJ1-4, with D possibly being TRBD1 (5 bases). This CDR3 contains 15 residues. The ends were cut back, 3 bases at V and 8 bases at J, with 16 bases in the middle. Germline-derived CDR1 and CDR2 are SGHTA and FQGNSA. The CDR3 loop is CASSFLGGSREKLFF. CDR3 bases: TGTGCCAGCAGCTTTTTGGGGGGGAGTAGGGAAAAACTGTTTTTT.

The V and J genes are TRBV7-8 and TRBJ2-4; D is uncertain. Between the trimmed V and J ends, which lost 5 bases and 8 bases, there was a span of 19 bases. The germline gives CDR1 SGHVS, CDR2 FQNEAQ. This CDR3 contains 15 residues. The CDR3 sequence is CASSSAPGLKDIQYF. CDR3 coding DNA: TGTGCCAGCAGCAGCGCCCCCGGTCTGAAAGACATTCAGTACTTC.

The chain employs TRBV7-8 and TRBJ2-7; no reliable D call. Germline V gene data show CDR1 as SGHVS and CDR2 as FQNEAQ. V shed 5 bases and J shed 3 bases, with 11 bases lying between them. This CDR3 contains 13 residues. CDR3 protein: CASSARGGYEQYV. CDR3 DNA: TGTGCCAGCAGCGCCCGCGGCGGCTACGAGCAGTACGTC.

V usage is TRBV2 and J usage is TRBJ2-7; 11 bases map to TRBD2. Germline V gene sequence: CDR1 SNHLY, CDR2 FYNNEI. J gave up 3 bases and V 6 bases, and 10 bases lay outside the gene matches. The CDR3 spans 16 residues. The CDR3 protein is CASSMSTSGSFYEQYF. DNA of the CDR3: TGTGCCAGCAGCATGTCAACTAGCGGGAGCTTCTACGAGCAGTACTTC.